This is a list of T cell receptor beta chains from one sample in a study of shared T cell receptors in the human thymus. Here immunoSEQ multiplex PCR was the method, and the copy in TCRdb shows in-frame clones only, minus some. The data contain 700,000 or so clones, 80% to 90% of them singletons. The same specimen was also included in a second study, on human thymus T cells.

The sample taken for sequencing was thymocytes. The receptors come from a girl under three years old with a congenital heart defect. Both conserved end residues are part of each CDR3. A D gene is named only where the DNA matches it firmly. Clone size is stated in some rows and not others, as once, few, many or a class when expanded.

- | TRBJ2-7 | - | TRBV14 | CASSVGTLTPNEQYF | TGTGCCAGCAGCGTAGGGACTTTGACGCCCAACGAGCAGTACTTC
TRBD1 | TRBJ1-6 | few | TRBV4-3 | CASSQAGTANSPLHF | TGCGCCAGCAGCCAAGCCGGGACAGCGAATTCACCCCTCCACTTT
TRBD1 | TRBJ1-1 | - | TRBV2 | CASRDLRTGHRDTEAFF | TGTGCCAGCAGGGACCTCCGGACAGGTCATAGGGACACTGAAGCTTTCTTT
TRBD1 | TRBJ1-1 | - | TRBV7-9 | CASSFGTGGVLNTEAFF | TGTGCCAGCAGCTTCGGGACAGGAGGGGTACTGAACACTGAAGCTTTCTTT
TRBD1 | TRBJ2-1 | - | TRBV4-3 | CASSQDWDRADEQFF | TGCGCCAGCAGCCAAGATTGGGACAGGGCTGATGAGCAGTTCTTC
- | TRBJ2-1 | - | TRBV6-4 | CASSKQTHPPYNEQFF | TGTGCCAGCAGTAAACAGACGCACCCGCCTTACAATGAGCAGTTCTTC
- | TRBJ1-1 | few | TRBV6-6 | CASSCTDSRDGLF | TGTGCCAGCAGTTGCACGGACAGCAGAGATGGGCTCTTT
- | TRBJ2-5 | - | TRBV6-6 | CASSYDPDRVQETQYF | TGTGCCAGCAGTTACGACCCCGACAGAGTCCAAGAGACCCAGTACTTC
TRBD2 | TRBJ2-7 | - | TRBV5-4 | CASSYYPGLGVREQYF | TGTGCCAGCAGCTATTACCCGGGACTAGGGGTACGGGAGCAGTACTTC
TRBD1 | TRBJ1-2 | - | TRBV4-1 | CASSYRGRRNGYTF | TGCGCCAGCAGTTACAGGGGGCGAAGGAATGGCTACACCTTC
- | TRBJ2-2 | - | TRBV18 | CASSPIGRYTGELFF | TGTGCCAGCTCACCAATCGGCAGGTACACCGGGGAGCTGTTTTTT
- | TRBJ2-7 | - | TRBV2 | CASSDPGAYEQYF | TGTGCCAGCAGTGACCCCGGTGCCTACGAGCAGTACTTC
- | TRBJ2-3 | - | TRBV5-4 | CASTLKTPGVGTDTQYF | TGTGCCAGCACGCTTAAAACACCAGGGGTCGGAACAGATACGCAGTATTTT
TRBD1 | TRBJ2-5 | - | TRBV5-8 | CASSLWGQGSRETQYF | TGTGCCAGCAGCTTGTGGGGACAGGGATCGAGGGAGACCCAGTACTTC
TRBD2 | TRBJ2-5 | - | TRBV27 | CASSLSLRLAGLKRETQYF | TGTGCCAGCAGTTTATCTCTCAGACTAGCGGGGTTAAAAAGGGAGACCCAGTACTTC
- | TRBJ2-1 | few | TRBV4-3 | CASSQDARDEQFF | TGCGCCAGCAGCCAAGATGCGCGGGATGAGCAGTTCTTC
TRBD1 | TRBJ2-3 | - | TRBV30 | CAWGQGSADTQYF | TGTGCCTGGGGACAGGGGAGCGCAGATACGCAGTATTTT
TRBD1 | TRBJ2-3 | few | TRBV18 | CASSPRTRDRGEYF | TGTGCCAGCTCTCCACGCACAAGGGACAGGGGAGAGTATTTT
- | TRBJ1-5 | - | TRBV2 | CASGTRDHYNQPQHF | TGTGCCAGCGGGACTCGGGACCACTACAATCAGCCCCAGCATTTT
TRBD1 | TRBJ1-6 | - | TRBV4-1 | CASSQGRDREDSPLHF | TGCGCCAGCAGCCAAGGACGAGACAGGGAGGATTCACCCCTCCACTTT
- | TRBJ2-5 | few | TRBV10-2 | CASRAPLAIGHLEETQYF | TGCGCCAGCAGGGCTCCACTCGCGATTGGACATTTAGAAGAGACCCAGTACTTC
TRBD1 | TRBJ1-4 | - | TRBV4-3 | CASSQEDRVNEKLFF | TGCGCCAGCAGCCAAGAGGACAGGGTGAATGAAAAACTGTTTTTT